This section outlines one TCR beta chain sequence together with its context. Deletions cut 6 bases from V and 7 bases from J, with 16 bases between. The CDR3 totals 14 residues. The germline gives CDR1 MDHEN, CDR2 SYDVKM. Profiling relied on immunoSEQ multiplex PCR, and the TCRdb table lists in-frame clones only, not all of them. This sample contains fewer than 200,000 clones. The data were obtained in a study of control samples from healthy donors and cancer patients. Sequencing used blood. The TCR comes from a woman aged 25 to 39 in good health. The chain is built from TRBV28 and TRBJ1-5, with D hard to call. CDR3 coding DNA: TGTGCCAGCAGCAGACCGGCTGATGGACAGCCCCAGCATTTT. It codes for CASSRPADGQPQHF.